This TCR beta chain was found in a study of blood T cell repertoires in COVID-19. As for the study in general: Acute and convalescent COVID-19 samples came from the United States, Italy and Spain.

Profiling relied on immunoSEQ multiplex PCR, and the TCRdb table lists in-frame clones only, not all of them. The repertoire holds 150,000 to 200,000 clones, with around nine tenths as singletons. V shed 6 bases and J 4 bases; nucleotides not matched to a gene: 5. CDR1 MNHEY and CDR2 SMNVEV come from the germline V gene (reference sequence). The CDR3 covers 15 residues. J is TRBJ2-1 and V is TRBV27, with 11 bases aligning to TRBD2. The sequence derives from a man aged 35 to 55 with active or convalescent COVID-19. Sequencing was carried out using peripheral blood. CDR3 bases: TGTGCCAGCAGCCATGGACTAGCGGGTTACAATGAGCAGTTCTTC. It yields the protein CASSHGLAGYNEQFF.